The 31 T cell receptor beta chains below come from one sample, sequenced in a study of blood T cells in healthy people across ages (dated by TCRdb to between 2014 and 2017). The library was obtained by 5' RACE. Sequencing took place on an Illumina HiSeq 2500. The second PCR ran for roughly 7 to 12 cycles and used a J-beta primer mix along with a sample-barcoded 5' primer. The public reads were reprocessed in TCRdb via fastp at Q25 and MiXCR, keeping in-frame beta chains. One record per CDR3 amino acid sequence lists the most common genes and DNA. The sample records around 710,000 distinct CDR3 sequences, roughly 45% of which are singletons. Roughly 19% of the sample rests with the top ten. The sequencing sample was made of blood. These receptors were obtained from a woman in her fifties or sixties in good health.

V gene TRBV7-2 combines with J gene TRBJ2-3, with 9 bases that match TRBD1. There are 18 residues in the CDR3. CDR1 SGHTA and CDR2 FQGNSA come from the germline V gene. V lost 5 bases to trimming and J lost 6 bases; unmatched junction nucleotides: 18. The chain's CDR3 is CASSVNRPGQGSSDTQYF. The CDR3 region has the DNA TGTGCCAGCAGCGTAAACCGACCGGGACAGGGATCTTCGGATACGCAGTATTTT.

The chain joins TRBV11-2 to TRBJ2-3, with 10 bases identical to TRBD2. The CDR3 has 17 residues. Unmatched junction bases numbered 6, after V lost 3 bases and J lost 0 bases. Germline values: CDR1 SGHAT, CDR2 FQNNGV. CDR3 nucleotides: TGTGCCAGCAGCTTCACAACTAGCGGGGCGAGCACAGATACGCAGTATTTT. Amino acids: CASSFTTSGASTDTQYF.

V is TRBV11-2 and J is TRBJ2-1; D not resolved. The J call is doubtful: the DNA matches TRBJ2-7 better. Germline V gene data show CDR1 as SGHAT and CDR2 as FQNNGV. This CDR3 contains 12 residues. The DNA of the CDR3 is TGTGCCAGCAGCCCTCAGAACAATGAGCAGTACTTC. This gives the protein CASSPQNNEQYF.

The chain has TRBV6-5 and TRBJ1-2; D not resolved. V lost 0 bases to trimming and J lost 5 bases, with 10 bases between them. The CDR3 has 14 residues. Germline CDR1 MNHEY, CDR2 SVGAGI. The CDR3 is CASSYSGSSYGYTF. DNA for the CDR3: TGTGCCAGCAGTTACTCGGGCAGTTCGTATGGCTACACCTTC.

Comments on this clonotype: A much larger clone is a single base away; this may be a read error. This chain connects TRBV10-3 to TRBJ2-7; no definite D call. Looked up from germline, CDR1 is ENHRY and CDR2 is SYGVKD. The CDR3 is 12 amino acids. The V end lost 3 bases, the J end lost 5 bases, and 8 bases lay between the germline ends. The CDR3 DNA sequence: TGTGCCATCAGTGAAAACAGCCACGAGCAGTACTTC. The encoded protein is CAISENSHEQYF.

V and J are TRBV7-3 and TRBJ2-4; perhaps TRBD1 as D (6 bases). The better agreement between TRBJ2-7 and the DNA end casts doubt on the J call. The CDR3 spans 15 residues. Germline V CDR1 and CDR2: SGHTA, FQGTGA. This CDR3 reads CASSTQGTGKYEQYF. The CDR3 DNA reads as TGTGCCAGCAGCACCCAGGGGACGGGGAAGTACGAGCAGTACTTC.

This clonotype has just a few counts. The gene calls are TRBV3-1 and TRBJ2-3; D gene ambiguous. V was pared by 6 bases and J by 1 base, with 8 bases between. This CDR3 is built from 13 residues. Germline V CDR1 and CDR2: LGHDT, YNNKEL (reference sequence). In DNA form, the CDR3 reads TGTGCCAGCAGACTTGAGGGCACAGATACGCAGTATTTT. Translated: CASRLEGTDTQYF.

The sample holds a few counts of this clonotype. The chain recombines TRBV3-1 with TRBJ2-1; no clear D gene. The CDR3 is made up of 13 amino acids. V was cut by 1 base and J by 7 bases, with 8 bases left in between. Per germline, CDR1 LGHDT and CDR2 YNNKEL (reference sequence). The CDR3 is CASSQVLDNEQFF. The DNA of the CDR3 is TGTGCCAGCAGCCAAGTGCTTGATAATGAGCAGTTCTTC.

There are many counts of this clonotype. A junction boundary mismatches the germline segment, possibly from a read error. V and J are TRBV5-1 and TRBJ1-2, with no clear D. The CDR3 spans 12 residues. Germline V CDR1 and CDR2: SGHRS, YFSETQ. CDR3 nucleotide sequence: TGTGCCAGCAGCTTAGCCAGCTATGGCTACACCTTC. This codes for CASSLASYGYTF.

In its sample, this clonotype was seen a few times. V and J are TRBV2 and TRBJ2-7; TRBD1 aligns across 7 bases. The CDR3 extends over 14 amino acids. In germline, CDR1 is SNHLY, CDR2 FYNNEI. Germline trimming cut 6 bases from V and 0 bases from J; bases unmatched to any gene: 5. The CDR3 coding sequence is TGTGCCAGCAGGTGGACAGGCACCTCCTACGAGCAGTACTTC. This encodes CASRWTGTSYEQYF.

J is TRBJ2-3 and V is TRBV20-1; TRBD2 matches at 9 bases. V gave up 3 bases and J gave up 4 bases; unmatched junction bases: 2. Germline V gives CDR1 DFQATT, CDR2 SNEGSKA (reference sequence). This CDR3 spans 13 amino acids. This chain's CDR3 is CSARSSGADTQYF. As DNA, the CDR3 is TGCAGTGCTAGGTCTAGCGGGGCAGATACGCAGTATTTT.

This clonotype has more than one count but fewer than ten. The chain carries TRBV10-3 and TRBJ1-2; TRBD1 is a possible D gene (6 bases). The CDR3 length is 13 residues. Germline V lookup: CDR1 ENHRY, CDR2 SYGVKD. V was shortened by 4 bases and J by 7 bases, with 13 bases between the two germline ends. This CDR3 is CAISVPGDVGYTF. The CDR3 nucleotides are TGTGCCATCAGTGTTCCAGGGGATGTTGGCTACACCTTC.

J is TRBJ1-1 and V is TRBV7-2, with D perhaps matching TRBD1 (6 bases). V lost 6 bases and J 3 bases, leaving 14 bases between the germline ends. Germline lookup yields CDR1 SGHTA and CDR2 FQGNSA. This CDR3 is 14 amino acids long. The CDR3 reads CASRYTGMDTEAFF. DNA of the CDR3: TGTGCCAGCAGATATACAGGGATGGACACTGAAGCTTTCTTT.

The V and J genes are TRBV6-1 and TRBJ2-1; TRBD2 matches 9 bases. In germline, CDR1 is MNHNS, CDR2 SASEGT. There are 15 residues in the CDR3. V lost 1 base, J lost 6 bases, and 4 bases stayed unmatched. The CDR3 is CASSEVASGVNEQFF. CDR3 sequence (DNA): TGTGCCAGCAGTGAAGTAGCTAGCGGGGTCAATGAGCAGTTCTTC.

This clonotype was counted a few times. A much larger clone lies one base from this, so it may be a read error. V is TRBV4-1 and J is TRBJ2-1; D is possibly TRBD2 (6 bases). Germline values: CDR1 MGHRA, CDR2 YSYEKL. Between the trimmed V and J ends, which lost 0 bases and 9 bases, there was a span of 12 bases. CDR3 length equals 14 residues. CDR3 DNA: TGCGCCAGCAGCCAAGAGACGGCCGGGAGTGAGCAGTTCTTC. This sequence encodes CASSQETAGSEQFF.

There are a few counts of this clonotype. The V and J genes are TRBV12-3 or TRBV12-4 and TRBJ2-7, with a weak D call TRBD2 (5 bases). The V end was cut by 6 bases, the J end by 6 bases, with 18 bases between. The CDR3 has 14 residues. The CDR3 region has the DNA TGTGCCAGCAGCCTAAGGACTTCCCAACGCGAGCAGTACTTC. Translating gives CASSLRTSQREQYF.

This chain links TRBV11-1 with TRBJ2-3; TRBD2 aligns across 8 bases. The trim removed 6 bases at V and 4 bases at J, leaving 6 bases unmatched. Looked up from germline, CDR1 is SGHAT and CDR2 is FQDESV (reference sequence). The CDR3 has 14 residues. This CDR3 reads CASRQSGGADTQYF. The CDR3 DNA follows: TGTGCCAGCAGACAAAGCGGGGGTGCAGATACGCAGTATTTT.

This chain connects TRBV20-1 to TRBJ2-3; D is uncertain. The CDR3 is made up of 13 amino acids. V was cut by 5 bases and J by 1 base, with 10 bases left in between. Germline V gene lookup returns CDR1 DFQATT and CDR2 SNEGSKA (reference sequence). The CDR3, as DNA: TGCAGTGCTCGTCCGGCTGGCACAGATACGCAGTATTTT. It encodes CSARPAGTDTQYF.

The sample holds a few counts of this clonotype. The rearrangement links TRBV9 to TRBJ2-5; D perhaps matches TRBD1 (6 bases). V lost 2 bases and J lost 4, with 15 bases in between. This CDR3 is built from 15 residues. The germline CDR1 and CDR2 sequences are SGDLS and YYNGEE. CDR3 coding DNA: TGTGCCAGCAGCGTGGGGCAGGGGCAGGGAGAGACCCAGTACTTC. Translated: CASSVGQGQGETQYF.

The sample holds many counts of this clonotype. This sequence joins TRBV6-5 and TRBJ2-1; maybe TRBD2 (7 bases). Trimming stripped 2 bases from V and 9 bases from J, with 8 bases between. CDR1 is MNHEY, CDR2 SVGAGI, per germline. This CDR3 is 12 amino acids long. CDR3 coding DNA: TGTGCCAGCAGTTACGGGGGGGCTGAGCAGTTCTTC. Amino acids: CASSYGGAEQFF.

V and J are TRBV7-7 and TRBJ2-5, with 11 bases identical to TRBD2. CDR3 length equals 16 residues. Trimming removed 3 bases from V and 5 bases from J; junction bases left unmatched: 8. Germline CDR1 is SSHAT and CDR2 is FNYEAQ (reference sequence). CDR3: CASSLGLAGGVETQYF. The CDR3 nucleotides read TGTGCCAGCAGCTTGGGGCTAGCGGGGGGTGTGGAGACCCAGTACTTC.

The chain has TRBV12-5 and TRBJ2-1, with D possibly TRBD2 on 6 matching bases. The CDR3 consists of 13 residues. Looked up from germline, CDR1 is LGHNT and CDR2 is FRNRAP. Deletions cut 6 bases from V and 8 bases from J, with 14 bases between. DNA of the CDR3: TGTGCTAGTGGCCCGCAGCGGAGGGATGAGCAGTTCTTC. Amino acids: CASGPQRRDEQFF. The variable domain in full, completed from reference TRBV12-5 and TRBJ2-1, reads DARVTQTPRHKVTEMGQEVTMRCQPILGHNTVFWYRQTMMQGLELLAYFRNRAPLDDSGMPKDRFSAEMPDATLATLKIQPSEPRDSAVYFCASGPQRRDEQFFGPGTRLTVL.

The J gene is TRBJ1-1, the V gene TRBV4-2, with TRBD1 matching 7 bases. CDR1 and CDR2 (germline): LGHNA, YNFKEQ. J lost 12 bases, V lost 1 base, and 8 bases had no gene match. CDR3 length equals 13 residues. CDR3 coding DNA: TGTGCCAGCAGCCAAGGACAGGGAGGTACAACTTTCTTT. Translated, it gives CASSQGQGGTTFF.

The chain combines TRBV14 with TRBJ1-4; D is uncertain. Per the germline V gene, CDR1 is SGHDN and CDR2 is FVKESK. This CDR3 spans 13 amino acids. The V end lost 5 bases, the J end lost 7 bases, and 11 bases lay between the germline ends. The CDR3, as DNA: TGTGCCAGCAGCGTTGTTCGGGGTGAAAAACTGTTTTTT. The encoded protein is CASSVVRGEKLFF.

The genes are TRBV10-3 and TRBJ2-1; 7 positions match TRBD1. CDR3 length: 14 residues. Germline CDR1 ENHRY, CDR2 SYGVKD. The J segment lost 2 bases and the V segment lost 10 bases, leaving 8 bases of the junction unmatched. The CDR3 DNA sequence: TGTGCCACCGATAATGACAGGGCCTACAATGAGCAGTTCTTC. This codes for CATDNDRAYNEQFF.

This clonotype was detected a few times. V gene TRBV6-2 or TRBV6-3 combines with J gene TRBJ2-7; no clear D. Germline CDR1 and CDR2: MNHEY and SVGEGT. This CDR3 comprises 15 residues. V was cut by 5 bases and J by 2 bases, with 16 bases left in between. The CDR3 DNA sequence: TGTGCCAGCAGTCCCAACCGACTGGGCACCTACGAGCAGTACTTC. The encoded protein is CASSPNRLGTYEQYF.

The chain joins TRBV20-1 to TRBJ2-3, with 12 bases fitting TRBD2. J lost 1 base, V lost 6 bases, and 8 bases had no gene match. Per germline, CDR1 DFQATT and CDR2 SNEGSKA (reference sequence). This CDR3 is 16 amino acids long. The CDR3 region is CSAAHLAGGGTDTQYF. The CDR3 DNA sequence: TGCAGTGCCGCCCACCTAGCGGGAGGGGGCACAGATACGCAGTATTTT.

The V gene is TRBV29-1, the J gene TRBJ2-3; TRBD2 is a possible D gene (5 bases). Per the germline V gene, CDR1 is SQVTM and CDR2 is ANQGSEA. V lost 4 bases, J lost 0 bases, and 11 bases lay in between. The CDR3 is 14 amino acids. In nucleotides, the CDR3 is TGCAGCGTTGGGGGAAGGAGGAGCACAGATACGCAGTATTTT. This codes for CSVGGRRSTDTQYF.

This clonotype was found a few times. The J gene is TRBJ1-1, the V gene TRBV20-1; 7 nucleotides agree with TRBD1. Germline CDR1 and CDR2: DFQATT and SNEGSKA (reference sequence). V shed 6 bases and J 0 bases; nucleotides not matched to a gene: 7. This CDR3 has 14 residues. This CDR3 reads CSAPTGILNTEAFF. As DNA, the CDR3 is TGCAGTGCGCCGACAGGGATCCTGAACACTGAAGCTTTCTTT.

The chain is built from TRBV9 and TRBJ1-1; D unclear. Germline CDR1 SGDLS, CDR2 YYNGEE. Trimming took 1 base from V and 3 from J, leaving 16 bases between them. The CDR3 consists of 16 residues. The CDR3 reads CASSVIEPPVDTEAFF. The CDR3 DNA reads TGTGCCAGCAGCGTAATAGAGCCCCCGGTGGACACTGAAGCTTTCTTT.

The chain combines TRBV7-3 with TRBJ2-5; weak D call: TRBD2 (7 bases). The J call may be faulty, since TRBJ2-7 better matches the DNA end. This CDR3 has 14 amino acids. Germline CDR1 and CDR2: SGHTA and FQGTGA. The CDR3 protein is CASSPGRGTYEQYF. The CDR3 region has the DNA TGTGCCAGCAGCCCGGGGAGGGGGACGTACGAGCAGTACTTC.